One sample yielded the 16 T cell receptor beta chains listed below, sequenced in a study of cytomegalovirus exposure and HLA in healthy donors (dated by TCRdb to the late 2010s). The receptor library was made with the immunoSEQ multiplex PCR assay. A mixture of 60 forward primers for TCR Vbeta segments and 13 reverse primers for TCR Jbeta segments was used in the multiplex PCR. TCRdb limited this immuneACCESS table to in-frame rearrangements with V and J called. A share of clones is missing; checked studies link under half to unresolved V genes, and the rest is unexplained. This sample is represented by over 95,000 clones; over 65% of them were singletons. The ten largest account for around 2.5% of the sample. The sample consisted of PBMCs. The receptors shown here come from a woman aged 18 to 35 in good health and CMV-seronegative.

The gene calls are TRBV7-9 and TRBJ1-1; a possible D gene is TRBD1 (6 bases). CDR1 is SEHNR and CDR2 is FQNEAQ in the germline V gene (reference sequence). Trimming removed 5 bases at V and 3 bases at J, with 16 bases between. This CDR3 has 15 residues. CDR3 bases: TGTGCCAGCAGCAAGAAGGACAGTGTATACACTGAAGCTTTCTTT. This sequence encodes CASSKKDSVYTEAFF.

The chain joins TRBV5-1 to TRBJ2-5; no definite D call. Deletions cut 0 bases from V and 1 base from J, with 13 bases between. CDR3 length: 16 amino acids. Germline V gene lookup returns CDR1 SGHRS and CDR2 YFSETQ. CDR3 sequence (DNA): TGCGCCAGCAGCTTGGTGGTAGAGCTAGGCCAAGAGACCCAGTACTTC. Amino acid sequence: CASSLVVELGQETQYF.

The V gene is TRBV11-2, the J gene TRBJ2-1, with TRBD2 matching over 9 bases. With 1 base clipped from V and 5 bases from J, the junction kept 3 bases outside the gene matches. Germline V gene lookup returns CDR1 SGHAT and CDR2 FQNNGV. There are 15 residues in the CDR3. CDR3 coding DNA: TGTGCCAGCAGCTTAGGCGGGGGGGCGGACAATGAGCAGTTCTTC. This codes for CASSLGGGADNEQFF. Complete variable domain (other parts from reference TRBV11-2 and TRBJ2-1): EAGVAQSPRYKIIEKRQSVAFWCNPISGHATLYWYQQILGQGPKLLIQFQNNGVVDDSQLPKDRFSAERLKGVDSTLKIQPAKLEDSAVYLCASSLGGGADNEQFFGPGTRLTVL.

The chain is built from TRBV5-4 and TRBJ1-5; 7 nucleotides align to TRBD1. CDR3 length: 15 residues. With 1 base clipped from V and 0 bases from J, the junction kept 1 base outside the gene matches. The germline gives CDR1 SGHNT, CDR2 YYREEE (reference sequence). CDR3 sequence (DNA): TGTGCCAGCAGCTTGACAGGGGATAGCAATCAGCCCCAGCATTTT. Residues: CASSLTGDSNQPQHF.

This clone was observed a single time. Other DNA sequences of this sample code for an identical CDR3. The rearrangement joins TRBV6-6 to TRBJ1-2, with unresolved D. CDR1 and CDR2 (germline): MNHNY, SVGAGI (reference sequence). The CDR3 is 13 residues long. V was shortened by 5 bases and J by 0 bases, with 7 bases between the two germline ends. The CDR3 nucleotides read TGTGCCAGCAGTCCCGGGGCTAACTATGGCTACACCTTC. Encoded protein: CASSPGANYGYTF.

This clone is a singleton in its sample. The chain employs TRBV5-1 and TRBJ1-4; a possible D gene is TRBD1 (5 bases). The germline V gene has CDR1 SGHRS and CDR2 YFSETQ. This CDR3 comprises 14 residues. V was cut by 1 base and J by 7 bases, with 11 bases left in between. CDR3: CASSLYSGVEKLFF. CDR3 DNA sequence: TGCGCCAGCAGCTTGTACTCGGGGGTTGAAAAACTGTTTTTT. Together with reference TRBV5-1 and TRBJ1-4, the CDR3 gives the full variable domain: KAGVTQTPRYLIKTRGQQVTLSCSPISGHRSVSWYQQTPGQGLQFLFEYFSETQRNKGNFPGRFSGRQFSNSRSEMNVSTLELGDSALYLCASSLYSGVEKLFFGSGTQLSVL.

This clone was detected only once. V gene TRBV7-8 combines with J gene TRBJ1-2; 9 nucleotides agree with TRBD1. Trimming cost V 2 bases and J 8 bases; bases outside gene matches: 21. The CDR3 sequence is 19 residues long. Germline CDR1 SGHVS, CDR2 FQNEAQ. The CDR3 DNA reads TGTGCCAGCAGCTTAAGGCGCAAGACGAAGACAGGGGGTTTGGAAGGCTACACCTTC. This gives the protein CASSLRRKTKTGGLEGYTF.

This chain joins TRBV28 and TRBJ1-2; 12 bases agree with TRBD1. CDR1 is MDHEN and CDR2 is SYDVKM in the germline V gene. V was clipped by 6 bases and J by 6 bases; unmatched bases: 14. The CDR3 has 17 residues. CDR3 nucleotides: TGTGCCAGCAGCGCAATGGGACAGGGGGCGATTAGGGATGGCTACACCTTC. The encoded protein is CASSAMGQGAIRDGYTF.

The gene calls are TRBV15 and TRBJ2-6, with D unresolved. CDR1 and CDR2 (germline): LNHNV, YYDKDF (reference sequence). The V end lost 0 bases, the J end lost 0 bases, and 3 bases lay between the germline ends. The CDR3 runs 15 residues. CDR3 sequence: CATSRDRSGANVLTF. CDR3 sequence (DNA): TGTGCCACCAGCAGAGACCGCTCTGGGGCCAACGTCCTGACTTTC.

This chain links TRBV30 with TRBJ1-1; D ambiguous. Per the germline V gene, CDR1 is GTSNPN and CDR2 is SVGIG (reference sequence). CDR3 length: 14 residues. The V end lost 2 bases, the J end lost 1 base, and 11 bases lay between the germline ends. The CDR3 DNA sequence: TGTGCCTGGAGTCAGGCCCTGTGGAACACTGAAGCTTTCTTT. Its translation: CAWSQALWNTEAFF.

The J gene is TRBJ1-4, the V gene TRBV14; D remains unclear. The V gene lost 1 base and the J gene lost 6 bases, with 12 bases spanning the gap. CDR3 length: 15 amino acids. Germline values: CDR1 SGHDN, CDR2 FVKESK. The CDR3, as DNA: TGTGCCAGCAGCCAAGCCCCAGGTTTTGATGAAAAACTGTTTTTT. It codes for CASSQAPGFDEKLFF.

The chain joins TRBV5-1 to TRBJ1-2; D is uncertain. The CDR3 totals 13 residues. The germline V gene encodes CDR1 SGHRS and CDR2 YFSETQ. V was cut by 0 bases and J by 5 bases, with 8 bases left in between. CDR3 DNA: TGCGCCAGCAGCTTGGAACGGTTATATGGCTACACCTTC. Its protein is CASSLERLYGYTF.

This clone was observed a few times. The chain joins TRBV10-3 to TRBJ1-1; weak D call: TRBD1 (5 bases). V was clipped by 6 bases and J by 5 bases, with 19 bases between them. The CDR3 covers 15 residues. Germline V gene sequence: CDR1 ENHRY, CDR2 SYGVKD. The CDR3 sequence is CAISEAGGKGTEAFF. For the CDR3, the DNA is TGTGCCATCAGCGAGGCGGGGGGGAAGGGAACTGAAGCTTTCTTT.

In DNA, the CDR3 is TGCAGCGTTGTAAGAGGAGCGGCTTCCTACAATGAGCAGTTCTTC. Amino acids: CSVVRGAASYNEQFF. J is TRBJ2-1 and V is TRBV29-1; the D gene is possibly TRBD2 (5 bases). V was pared by 4 bases and J by 1 base, with 14 bases between. The germline CDR1 and CDR2 sequences are SQVTM and ANQGSEA. CDR3 length: 15 amino acids.

The rearrangement joins TRBV4-1 to TRBJ2-1; D is undetermined. The length of the CDR3 is 15 residues. Trimming removed 1 base from V and 4 bases from J, with 11 bases in between. Germline V gives CDR1 MGHRA, CDR2 YSYEKL. The CDR3 DNA reads as TGCGCCAGCAGCCAAGCGTTTGGAGCGTACAATGAGCAGTTCTTC. As protein: CASSQAFGAYNEQFF.

This chain joins TRBV28 and TRBJ1-2, with a weak D call TRBD1 (5 bases). CDR1 and CDR2 (germline): MDHEN, SYDVKM. The CDR3 runs to 14 residues. V lost 8 bases, J lost 7 bases, and 20 bases lay in between. The CDR3 region is CASVSGLGGGGYTF. The CDR3 nucleotides read TGTGCCAGCGTGTCCGGGCTGGGCGGGGGTGGCTACACCTTC.